This is a list of T cell receptor beta chains from one sample in a study of cytomegalovirus exposure and HLA in healthy donors. Data came from immunoSEQ multiplex PCR; TCRdb stores just in-frame clones and leaves some out. The table has 130,000 to 150,000 clones, 75% to 80% seen once; the top ten hold over 2.5%. The sample taken for sequencing was PBMCs. Receptors originate from a middle-aged man in good health and CMV-seropositive. Each CDR3 is given with its conserved first and last residue. D genes are given only for firm matches. Size tells how often a clone was seen (once, few, many) or the class of an expanded clone, and some rows leave it out.

clone_size	v_call	j_call	d_call	cdr3_aa	cdr3_nt
NA	TRBV11-2	TRBJ1-2	TRBD1	CASSSPGTGATNYGYTF	TGTGCCAGCAGCTCCCCCGGGACAGGGGCGACAAACTATGGCTACACCTTC
NA	TRBV10-2	TRBJ2-2	TRBD2	CASSGTRVAGTGELFF	TGCGCCAGCTCCGGGACTAGAGTAGCGGGGACCGGGGAGCTGTTTTTT
NA	TRBV6-5	TRBJ2-7	TRBD2	CASSYASGSEQYF	TGTGCCAGCAGTTACGCTAGCGGGAGCGAGCAGTACTTC
NA	TRBV19	TRBJ2-7	TRBD2	CASSGLAGSPYEQYF	TGTGCCAGTAGTGGTCTAGCGGGAAGTCCCTACGAGCAGTACTTC
NA	TRBV9	TRBJ2-2	NA	CASSFSGELFF	TGTGCCAGCAGCTTTTCAGGGGAGCTGTTTTTT
NA	TRBV19	TRBJ2-1	NA	CASSIDPSGTYNEQFF	TGTGCCAGTAGTATAGACCCCAGCGGCACCTACAATGAGCAGTTCTTC
NA	TRBV6-5	TRBJ1-1	TRBD1	CASNRDRGYNEAFF	TGTGCCAGCAACCGAGACAGGGGCTATAATGAAGCTTTCTTT
NA	TRBV29-1	TRBJ2-7	NA	CSVEGSRDRNDYEQYF	TGCAGCGTTGAAGGGTCTAGAGACAGAAACGACTACGAGCAGTACTTC
NA	TRBV5-8	TRBJ2-5	TRBD1	CASSFRQGRETQYF	TGTGCCAGCAGCTTTAGACAGGGTAGAGAGACCCAGTACTTC
once	TRBV4-2	TRBJ1-4	NA	CASSHWIGDEKLFF	TGTGCCAGCAGCCATTGGATCGGGGATGAAAAACTGTTTTTT
NA	TRBV28	TRBJ2-2	TRBD1	CASSRTGEGVAGELFF	TGTGCCAGCAGTCGGACAGGGGAAGGTGTTGCCGGGGAGCTGTTTTTT
NA	TRBV6-5	TRBJ2-7	TRBD2	CASSYARGRTYEQYF	TGTGCCAGCAGTTACGCTCGCGGGAGAACTTACGAGCAGTACTTC